This T cell receptor beta chain was found in a study of blood T cells in healthy people across ages. The V segment lost 5 bases and the J segment 11 bases; nucleotides outside the gene matches: 15. Germline V CDR1 and CDR2: SGHTA, FQGNSA. This CDR3 comprises 17 residues. Whole-study results and caveats: Because sorting was not performed, PBMCs prevented conclusive naive versus antigen-experienced comparison. No one knew whether donors had CMV, which possibly confounded expanded clonotype changes.

On this clonotype itself: Its antigen is undetermined.

Next came a second PCR, run for about 6 to 12 cycles, which used a sample-barcoded 5' primer along with a J-beta primer mix. A template-switch adaptor containing 12 random nucleotides labeled each cDNA molecule. TCRdb fed the 5' RACE reads into MiXCR, producing one record per CDR3 protein. This sample yields around 800,000 distinct CDR3 sequences, of which about 47% are seen a single time; 15% to 20% belongs to the top ten. The chain is built from TRBV7-2 and TRBJ2-5; 15 bases are a match to TRBD2. The sequence was collected from a man of 80 years or more in good health. The sequenced sample consisted of blood. The CDR3 here is CASSPGTSGRRRNEQYF. The CDR3 coding sequence is TGTGCCAGCAGCCCAGGGACTAGCGGGAGGCGGAGAAATGAGCAGTACTTC.